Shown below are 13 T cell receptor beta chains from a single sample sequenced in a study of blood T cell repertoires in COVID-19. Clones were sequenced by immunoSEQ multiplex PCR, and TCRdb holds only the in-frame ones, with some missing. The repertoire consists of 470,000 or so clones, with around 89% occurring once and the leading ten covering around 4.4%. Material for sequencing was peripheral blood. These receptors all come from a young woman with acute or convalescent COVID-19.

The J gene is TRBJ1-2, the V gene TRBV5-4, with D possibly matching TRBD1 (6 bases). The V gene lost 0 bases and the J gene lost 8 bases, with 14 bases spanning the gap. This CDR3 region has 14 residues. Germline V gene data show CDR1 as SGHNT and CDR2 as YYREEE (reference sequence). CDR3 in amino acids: CASSLALGGVGYTF. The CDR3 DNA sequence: TGTGCCAGCAGCTTGGCCCTAGGGGGTGTGGGCTACACCTTC.

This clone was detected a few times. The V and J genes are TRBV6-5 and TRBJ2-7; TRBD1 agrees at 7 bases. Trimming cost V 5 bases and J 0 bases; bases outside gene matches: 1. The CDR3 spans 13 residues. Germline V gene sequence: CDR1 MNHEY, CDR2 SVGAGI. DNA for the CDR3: TGTGCCAGCAGTCGACAGGGCTCCTACGAGCAGTACTTC. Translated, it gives CASSRQGSYEQYF.

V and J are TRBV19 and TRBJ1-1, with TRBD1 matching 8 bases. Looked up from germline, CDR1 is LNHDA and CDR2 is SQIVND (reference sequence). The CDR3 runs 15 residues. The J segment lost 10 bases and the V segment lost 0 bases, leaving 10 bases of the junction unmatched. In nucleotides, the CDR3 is TGTGCCAGTAGTATAGATCCTTCAGGGGGCAGGGGAGCTTTCTTT. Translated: CASSIDPSGGRGAFF.

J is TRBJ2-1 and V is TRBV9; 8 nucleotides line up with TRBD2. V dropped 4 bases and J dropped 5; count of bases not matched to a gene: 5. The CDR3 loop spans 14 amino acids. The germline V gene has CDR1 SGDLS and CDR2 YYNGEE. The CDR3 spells CASSSGLAHNEQFF. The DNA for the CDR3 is TGTGCCAGCAGCTCCGGACTAGCCCACAATGAGCAGTTCTTC.

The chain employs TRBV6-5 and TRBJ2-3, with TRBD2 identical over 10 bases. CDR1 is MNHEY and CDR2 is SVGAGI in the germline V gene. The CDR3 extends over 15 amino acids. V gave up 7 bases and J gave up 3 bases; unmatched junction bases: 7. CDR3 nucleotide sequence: TGTGCCAGCACCAATAGCGGGGGGAAAACAGATACGCAGTATTTT. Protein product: CASTNSGGKTDTQYF.

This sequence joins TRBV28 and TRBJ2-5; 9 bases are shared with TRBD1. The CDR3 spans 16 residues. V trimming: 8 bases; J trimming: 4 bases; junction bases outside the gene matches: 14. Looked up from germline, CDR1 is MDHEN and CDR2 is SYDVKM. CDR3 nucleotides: TGTGCCAGCGCAAGAGGGACAGGGAGTAGTGGAGAGACCCAGTACTTC. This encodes CASARGTGSSGETQYF.

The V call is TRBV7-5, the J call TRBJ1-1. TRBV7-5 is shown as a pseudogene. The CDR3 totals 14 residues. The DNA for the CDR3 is TGTGTCAGAAGCTTAACTCTACGGGGGATTGAAGCTTTCTTT. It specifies CVRSLTLRGIEAFF.

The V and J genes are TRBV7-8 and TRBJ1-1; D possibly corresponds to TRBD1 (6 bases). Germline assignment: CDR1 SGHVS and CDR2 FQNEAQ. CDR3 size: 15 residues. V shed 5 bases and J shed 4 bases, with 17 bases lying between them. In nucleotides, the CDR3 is TGTGCCAGCAGCACGACAACAGGGCTAGGCACTGAAGCTTTCTTT. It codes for CASSTTTGLGTEAFF.

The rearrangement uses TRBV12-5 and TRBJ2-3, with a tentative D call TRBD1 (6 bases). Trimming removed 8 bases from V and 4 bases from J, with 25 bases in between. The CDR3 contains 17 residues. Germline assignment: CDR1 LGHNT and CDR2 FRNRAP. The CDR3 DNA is TGTGCTAGTTGGGGGTTTCCCGGGACAAGTGGTCCAGATACGCAGTATTTT. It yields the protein CASWGFPGTSGPDTQYF.

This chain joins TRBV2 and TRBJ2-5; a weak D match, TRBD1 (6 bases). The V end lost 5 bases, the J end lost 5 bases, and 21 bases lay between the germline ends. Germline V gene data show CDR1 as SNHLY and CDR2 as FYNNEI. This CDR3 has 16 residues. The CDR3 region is CASSPQTWGRGETQYF. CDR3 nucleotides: TGTGCCAGCAGTCCCCAAACTTGGGGGCGCGGGGAGACCCAGTACTTC.

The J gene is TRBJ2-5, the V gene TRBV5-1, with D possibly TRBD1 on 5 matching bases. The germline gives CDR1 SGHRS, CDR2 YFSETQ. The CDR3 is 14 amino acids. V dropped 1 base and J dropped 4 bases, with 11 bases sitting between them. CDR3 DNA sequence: TGCGCCAGCAGCTTGAAACAGGCCCGAGAGACCCAGTACTTC. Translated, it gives CASSLKQARETQYF.

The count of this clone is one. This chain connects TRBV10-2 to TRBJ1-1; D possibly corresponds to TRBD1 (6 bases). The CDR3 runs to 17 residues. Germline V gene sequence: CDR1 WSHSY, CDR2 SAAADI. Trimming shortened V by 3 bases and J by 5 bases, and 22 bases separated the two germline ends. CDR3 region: CASSERQGISGRTEAFF. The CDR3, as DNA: TGCGCCAGCAGTGAAAGGCAGGGGATTTCGGGTCGGACTGAAGCTTTCTTT.

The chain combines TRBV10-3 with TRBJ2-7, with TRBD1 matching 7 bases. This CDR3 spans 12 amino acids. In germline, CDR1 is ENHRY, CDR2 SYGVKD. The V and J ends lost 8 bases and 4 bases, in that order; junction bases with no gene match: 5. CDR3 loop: CAIGQEEYEQYF. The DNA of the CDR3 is TGTGCCATCGGACAGGAAGAATACGAGCAGTACTTC.